A single sample is the source of the 24 T cell receptor beta chains below, sequenced in a study of T cell changes during pregnancy in multiple sclerosis. Clones were read by immunoSEQ multiplex PCR, and TCRdb kept only the in-frame ones, dropping some. The table has under 70,000 clones, about 89% seen once. Sequenced here: CD4+ T cells from peripheral blood mononuclear cells, sampled after pregnancy. The receptors stem from a female donor in good health, enrolled as a control in a pregnancy study.

For the CDR3, the DNA is TGTGCCAGCAGCCCCGCGGGGCAGGGATGGTCTAGCACAGATACGCAGTATTTT. Translation gives CASSPAGQGWSSTDTQYF. The gene calls are TRBV7-3 and TRBJ2-3; D may be TRBD2 (6 bases). The V gene's germline CDR1 is SGHTA and CDR2 FQGTGA. The V end was cut by 5 bases, the J end by 0 bases, with 21 bases between. The CDR3 contains 18 residues.

In this sample, this clone turned up a few times. V is TRBV7-9 and J is TRBJ2-7, with 11 bases fitting TRBD2. Losses at the gene ends were 6 bases for V and 3 bases for J; bases not matched to a gene: 7. Germline V CDR1 and CDR2: SEHNR, FQNEAQ (reference sequence). The CDR3 covers 15 residues. As DNA, the CDR3 is TGTGCCAGCAGTGTAGCGGGGGGGCCTAGCTACGAGCAGTACTTC. This codes for CASSVAGGPSYEQYF.

This clone was detected only once. The chain employs TRBV4-2 and TRBJ2-2; 8 bases fit TRBD2. V shed 0 bases and J 6 bases; nucleotides not matched to a gene: 6. The CDR3 spans 16 residues. Germline CDR1 is LGHNA and CDR2 is YNFKEQ. The CDR3 loop is CASSQEAGGLAGELFF. CDR3 nucleotides: TGTGCCAGCAGCCAAGAGGCGGGGGGATTGGCCGGGGAGCTGTTTTTT.

The chain carries TRBV6-1 and TRBJ2-3; D remains ambiguous. Looked up from germline, CDR1 is MNHNS and CDR2 is SASEGT. Trimming pared 4 bases from V and 0 bases from J, leaving 11 bases between. The CDR3 length is 15 residues. The CDR3 loop reads CASSALPASTDTQYF. CDR3 nucleotides: TGTGCCAGCAGTGCACTACCCGCTAGCACAGATACGCAGTATTTT.

The rearrangement links TRBV4-2 to TRBJ1-5, with D perhaps matching TRBD1 (5 bases). The CDR3 covers 16 residues. V dropped 4 bases and J dropped 6 bases, with 19 bases sitting between them. Germline V CDR1 and CDR2: LGHNA, YNFKEQ. The CDR3 here is CASSPQNKGQGQPQHF. CDR3 in DNA: TGTGCCAGCAGCCCGCAAAATAAGGGGCAAGGTCAGCCCCAGCATTTT.

The chain combines TRBV5-1 with TRBJ2-3, with 7 bases aligning to TRBD1. In germline, CDR1 is SGHRS, CDR2 YFSETQ. The V segment lost 1 base and the J segment 0 bases; nucleotides outside the gene matches: 2. This CDR3 has 15 amino acids. The CDR3 here is CASSLPTGSTDTQYF. CDR3 in DNA: TGCGCCAGCAGCTTGCCGACAGGGAGCACAGATACGCAGTATTTT.

In the case of this clone: Mismatch with germline at one junction end may stem from a read error. The chain is built from TRBV5-4 and TRBJ1-1, with TRBD1 as a possible D gene (5 bases). The CDR3 extends over 13 amino acids. The germline V gene has CDR1 SGHNT and CDR2 YYREEE (reference sequence). The CDR3: CASSLETGGQNLF. The CDR3, as DNA: TGTGCCAGCAGCTTAGAAACTGGTGGACAAAACCTGTTT.

This rearrangement joins TRBV10-3 to TRBJ2-1; 9 bases agree with TRBD1. Germline lookup yields CDR1 ENHRY and CDR2 SYGVKD. This CDR3 contains 15 residues. The ends lost 8 bases at V and 6 bases at J; junction bases unmatched: 11. Here the CDR3 DNA reads TGTGCCATCGGGGGGGCCGGGACAGGGTCCAATGAGCAGTTCTTC. This codes for CAIGGAGTGSNEQFF.

The rearrangement joins TRBV4-1 to TRBJ1-5; a weak D match, TRBD1 (5 bases). This CDR3 has 14 amino acids. CDR1 is MGHRA and CDR2 is YSYEKL in the germline V gene. Trimming took 0 bases from V and 8 from J, leaving 11 bases between them. The CDR3 reads CASSQDLGAKPQHF. For the CDR3, the DNA is TGCGCCAGCAGCCAAGATCTTGGGGCGAAGCCCCAGCATTTT.

CDR3 sequence reads: CASSSLGGTYNSPLHF. The DNA of the CDR3 is TGTGCCAGCAGCTCCCTGGGGGGGACTTATAATTCACCCCTCCACTTT. V usage is TRBV7-9 and J usage is TRBJ1-6, with a tentative D call TRBD1 (5 bases). The germline V and J ends were trimmed by 4 bases and 4 bases, with 14 bases remaining between them. CDR3 length: 16 residues. CDR1 and CDR2 from the germline V gene are SEHNR and FQNEAQ (reference sequence).

This clone was picked up one time. The chain recombines TRBV30 with TRBJ1-5, with 8 bases that match TRBD1. V was clipped by 2 bases and J by 1 base; unmatched bases: 4. The CDR3 extends over 15 amino acids. Germline values: CDR1 GTSNPN, CDR2 SVGIG (reference sequence). Here the CDR3 reads CAWSTGTGSNQPQHF. The CDR3 bases are TGTGCCTGGAGTACCGGGACAGGAAGCAATCAGCCCCAGCATTTT.

This chain uses TRBV2 with TRBJ1-2; 7 bases match TRBD1. This CDR3 has 14 amino acids. CDR1 and CDR2 from the germline V gene are SNHLY and FYNNEI. The J segment lost 8 bases and the V segment lost 4 bases, leaving 10 bases of the junction unmatched. The CDR3 DNA sequence: TGTGCCAGCAGTGGTGACAGGGCCGTAAGGGGCTACACCTTC. Its translation: CASSGDRAVRGYTF.

This chain connects TRBV30 to TRBJ2-7; unclear D gene. The germline gives CDR1 GTSNPN, CDR2 SVGIG (reference sequence). The ends were cut back, 0 bases at V and 3 bases at J, with 6 bases in the middle. This CDR3 region has 12 residues. In nucleotides, the CDR3 is TGTGCCTGGAGTGTCGGAGACTACGAGCAGTACTTC. Translating gives CAWSVGDYEQYF.

This chain connects TRBV7-9 to TRBJ2-1; D uncertain. The length of the CDR3 is 16 residues. Deletions cut 1 base from V and 1 base from J, with 11 bases between. Germline V gives CDR1 SEHNR, CDR2 FQNEAQ (reference sequence). CDR3 sequence (DNA): TGTGCCAGCAGCTTAGTAAGACAATATTCCTACAATGAGCAGTTCTTC. This codes for CASSLVRQYSYNEQFF.

The chain employs TRBV7-2 and TRBJ1-1, with 7 bases identical to TRBD1. V shed 7 bases and J 3 bases; nucleotides not matched to a gene: 11. CDR1 SGHTA and CDR2 FQGNSA come from the germline V gene. The CDR3 contains 15 residues. The DNA for the CDR3 is TGTGCCAGCATCCAATCCTCCAGGGGGGACACTGAAGCTTTCTTT. Translation gives CASIQSSRGDTEAFF.

The gene calls are TRBV7-2 and TRBJ2-3, with 8 positions matching TRBD2. V lost 2 bases and J lost 2; bases outside the gene matches: 3. The CDR3 is 15 residues long. Germline CDR1 SGHTA, CDR2 FQGNSA. The CDR3 DNA follows: TGTGCCAGCAGCTTAACGGGGGGGCCCACAGATACGCAGTATTTT. It is translated as CASSLTGGPTDTQYF.

The J gene is TRBJ1-4, the V gene TRBV29-1; 8 bases are a match to TRBD1. The CDR3 has 15 residues. Germline V gene data show CDR1 as SQVTM and CDR2 as ANQGSEA. With V trimmed by 2 bases and J by 10 bases, 12 bases remained unmatched. In DNA form, the CDR3 reads TGCAGCGTTGAAATCCGGGGACAGGCGATGAGAAAACTGTTTTTT. Protein product: CSVEIRGQAMRKLFF.

The genes are TRBV7-2 and TRBJ1-4; tentative D call: TRBD1 (5 bases). Trimming took off 4 bases at V and 7 bases at J, with 25 bases between the two ends. There are 18 residues in the CDR3. Germline CDR1 reads SGHTA; CDR2 reads FQGNSA. The CDR3 DNA follows: TGTGCCAGCAGCTCCCAATACTGGGGCGGGGCGCAGAGTGAAAAACTGTTTTTT. The encoded protein is CASSSQYWGGAQSEKLFF.

CDR3 nucleotide sequence: TGTGCCAGTAGTATATCTCACAGGACCTCTGGAAACACCATATATTTT. Amino acid sequence: CASSISHRTSGNTIYF. The chain links TRBV19 to TRBJ1-3, with D perhaps matching TRBD1 (5 bases). V was cut by 2 bases and J by 0 bases, with 11 bases left in between. This CDR3 has 16 amino acids. Germline lookup yields CDR1 LNHDA and CDR2 SQIVND (reference sequence).

The chain joins TRBV5-1 to TRBJ1-1; 9 nucleotides align to TRBD1. There are 15 residues in the CDR3. Germline V gives CDR1 SGHRS, CDR2 YFSETQ. J gave up 0 bases and V 7 bases, and 7 bases lay outside the gene matches. Here the CDR3 reads CASGFTGGMNTEAFF. CDR3 nucleotide sequence: TGCGCCAGCGGATTCACAGGGGGCATGAACACTGAAGCTTTCTTT. Filled out from reference TRBV5-1 and TRBJ1-1, the complete variable domain reads KAGVTQTPRYLIKTRGQQVTLSCSPISGHRSVSWYQQTPGQGLQFLFEYFSETQRNKGNFPGRFSGRQFSNSRSEMNVSTLELGDSALYLCASGFTGGMNTEAFFGQGTRLTVV.

The chain links TRBV9 to TRBJ2-6, with 8 bases lining up with TRBD1. V gave up 2 bases and J gave up 2 bases; unmatched junction bases: 3. The V gene's germline CDR1 is SGDLS and CDR2 YYNGEE. The CDR3 length is 16 residues. The DNA for the CDR3 is TGTGCCAGCAGCGTGACAGGGGATCCTGGGGCCAACGTCCTGACTTTC. This codes for CASSVTGDPGANVLTF.

The V and J genes are TRBV9 and TRBJ1-6; D call uncertain. Per germline, CDR1 SGDLS and CDR2 YYNGEE. Deletions cut 0 bases from V and 7 bases from J, with 8 bases between. The CDR3 has 14 amino acids. CDR3 sequence reads: CASSVGGPNSPLHF. The CDR3 DNA reads as TGTGCCAGCAGCGTAGGAGGGCCAAATTCACCCCTCCACTTT.

This chain connects TRBV5-5 to TRBJ1-3, with D unresolved. Germline CDR1 and CDR2: SGHKS and YYEKEE (reference sequence). The V end was cut by 3 bases, the J end by 0 bases, with 13 bases between. The CDR3 loop spans 16 amino acids. The chain's CDR3 is CASSSEQSYSGNTIYF. Written as DNA, the CDR3 is TGTGCCAGCAGCTCGGAACAGTCCTACTCTGGAAACACCATATATTTT.

The J gene is TRBJ1-6, the V gene TRBV23-1, with no clear D. TRBV23-1 is recorded as an ORF, its role being uncertain. V lost 10 bases and J lost 0, with 19 bases in between. The CDR3 sequence is 17 residues long. The CDR3 coding sequence is TGCGCCACCCCTCGGGAGGCTCCTTACTCCTATAATTCACCCCTCCACTTT. It yields the protein CATPREAPYSYNSPLHF.